The text below deals with one TCR beta chain. It lacks a known antigen. The sample originates from a study of T cells expressing NK-cell markers (dated by TCRdb to the early 2020s). With respect to the entire study: Three sorted T-cell subsets (CD3+CD56+NKG2C+, CD3+CD56+NKG2C- and CD3+CD56-NKG2C+) from several donors had their TCR beta-chain repertoires profiled. Of the eight sequenced donors, seven were found to be HCMV-seropositive and one was found to be HCMV-seronegative. All eight donors whose samples were sequenced were randomly selected healthy volunteers, three of them men and five women. Sequencing of the libraries produced 2 x 150 bp reads on Illumina HiSeq 2000/2500, MiSeq or NextSeq. Study-wide findings and limitations: Those dominant clonotypes were again the most abundant among CD3+CD56-NKG2C+ cells in a handful of donors, at about 25-60.1%. It remained unclear whether the expanded NKG2C-expressing T cell clones were specific for HCMV antigens. In six donors, the dominant CD3+CD56+NKG2C+ clonotypes ranked among the top 10 CD8+ clonotypes, making up roughly 1.0-7.0% of CD8+ T cells.

The germline V gene (reference sequence) supplies CDR1 DFQATT and CDR2 SNEGSKA. The CDR3 numbers 12 residues from cysteine through phenylalanine. No nucleotide data were recorded. HCMV-specific IgG was detected in serum with a commercial ELISA kit to determine HCMV serostatus. Peripheral blood mononuclear cells were isolated from blood by Ficoll density gradient centrifugation. Sequencing was carried out with an Illumina HiSeq 2000. TCR beta cDNA libraries were made by 5'RACE template switching that added a universal primer site and unique molecular identifiers. Synthesis of cDNA was primed from the TCR beta constant segment and was followed by two consecutive PCR amplification steps. As for the authors' bioinformatics: MIGEC handled demultiplexing of the reads and grouping by UMI, while MiTCR was used to assemble and quantify clonotypes. To exclude erroneous sequences, only TCR cDNA sequences supported by at least two reads were retained. The tcR package was used for downstream repertoire analysis, and clonotypes were matched across fractions by CDR3 nucleotide sequence plus V segment. VDJmatch was used to annotate antigen specificity against VDJdb, with one amino acid substitution allowed in CDR3. Following reprocessing of the reads by TCRdb, the data hold one row per CDR3 protein sequence and no DNA is available. The V and J calls were determined by TCRdb, not by the authors. The table for this sample shows around 380,000 distinct CDR3 sequences. Of the sample, around a tenth is held by the ten largest clones.

The V gene is TRBV20-1 and the J gene is TRBJ1-2. Input material: blood T cells: a sorted CD56 or NKG2C T cell subset, CD4+ or CD8+ T cells, or bulk PBMC T cells (not recorded which). This clonotype was obtained from a woman between 50 and 59 years old in good health. Donor details come from another sample of the same person, matched by shared clones. The CDR3 here reads CSAADGVGGYTF.